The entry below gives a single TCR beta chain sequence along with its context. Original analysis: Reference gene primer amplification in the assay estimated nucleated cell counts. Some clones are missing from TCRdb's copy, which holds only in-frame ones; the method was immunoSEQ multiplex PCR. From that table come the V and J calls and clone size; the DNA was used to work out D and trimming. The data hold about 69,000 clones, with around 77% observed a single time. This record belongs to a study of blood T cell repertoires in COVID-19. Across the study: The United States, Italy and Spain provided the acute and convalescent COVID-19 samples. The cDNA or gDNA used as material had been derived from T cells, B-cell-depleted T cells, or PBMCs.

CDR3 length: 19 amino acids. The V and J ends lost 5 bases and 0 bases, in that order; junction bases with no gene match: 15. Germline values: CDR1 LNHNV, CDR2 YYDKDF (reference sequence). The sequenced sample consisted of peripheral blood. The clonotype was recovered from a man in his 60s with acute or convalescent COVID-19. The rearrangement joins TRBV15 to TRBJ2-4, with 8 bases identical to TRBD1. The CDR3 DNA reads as TGTGCCACCAGCGGAACACAGGGGGTCATTCCTTTAGCCAAAAACATTCAGTACTTC. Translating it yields CATSGTQGVIPLAKNIQYF.